This T cell receptor beta chain was retrieved from a study of blood T cell repertoires in COVID-19. Assignment of participants to cohorts was predicated upon participant-reported clinical history. The table came from immunoSEQ multiplex PCR; TCRdb's copy has only in-frame clones and leaves some out. The table has hundreds of thousands of clones, 87% seen once. Germline-derived CDR1 and CDR2 are LNHDA and SQIVND (reference sequence). V lost 3 bases to trimming and J lost 4 bases; unmatched junction nucleotides: 17. This CDR3 is 18 amino acids long. The sequenced sample was PBMCs or T cells enriched from blood (not recorded which). The rearrangement links TRBV19 to TRBJ2-7; 8 bases map to TRBD2. The TCR comes from a woman younger than 30 with acute COVID-19. The chain's CDR3 is CASSMSSGLAGPRYEQYF. The CDR3 nucleotides are TGTGCCAGTAGTATGAGTTCCGGGCTAGCGGGCCCTCGGTACGAGCAGTACTTC.